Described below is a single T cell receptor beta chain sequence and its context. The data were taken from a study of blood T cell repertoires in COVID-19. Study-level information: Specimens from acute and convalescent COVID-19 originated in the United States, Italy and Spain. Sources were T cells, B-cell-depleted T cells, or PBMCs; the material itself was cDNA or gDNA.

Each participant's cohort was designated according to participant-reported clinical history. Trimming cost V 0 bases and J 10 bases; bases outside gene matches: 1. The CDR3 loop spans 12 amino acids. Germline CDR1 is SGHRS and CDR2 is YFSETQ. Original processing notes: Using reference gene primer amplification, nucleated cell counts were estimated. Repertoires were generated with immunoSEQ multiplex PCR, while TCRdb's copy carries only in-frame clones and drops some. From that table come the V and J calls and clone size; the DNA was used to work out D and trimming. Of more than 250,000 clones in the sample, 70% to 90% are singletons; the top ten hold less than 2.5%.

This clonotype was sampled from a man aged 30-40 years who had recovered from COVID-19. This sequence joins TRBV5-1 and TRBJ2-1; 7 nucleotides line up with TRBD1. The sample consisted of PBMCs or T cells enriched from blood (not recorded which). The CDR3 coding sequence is TGCGCCAGCAGCTTGGGGACAGGCGAGCAGTTCTTC. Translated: CASSLGTGEQFF.